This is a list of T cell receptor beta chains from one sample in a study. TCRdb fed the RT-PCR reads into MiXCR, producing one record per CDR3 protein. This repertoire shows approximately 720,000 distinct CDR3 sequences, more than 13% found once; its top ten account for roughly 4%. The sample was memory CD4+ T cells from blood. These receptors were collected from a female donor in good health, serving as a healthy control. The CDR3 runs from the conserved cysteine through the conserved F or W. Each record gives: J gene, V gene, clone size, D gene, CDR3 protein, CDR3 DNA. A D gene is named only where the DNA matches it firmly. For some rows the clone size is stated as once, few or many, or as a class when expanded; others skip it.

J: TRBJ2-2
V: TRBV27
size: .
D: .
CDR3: CASRLRPPRQFNLNTGELFF
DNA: TGTGCCAGCAGACTCCGTCCCCCAAGACAGTTTAACTTGAACACCGGGGAGCTGTTTTTT

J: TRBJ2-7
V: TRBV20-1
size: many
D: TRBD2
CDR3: CSASGGGQTYEQYF
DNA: TGCAGTGCTAGTGGCGGGGGGCAAACCTACGAGCAGTACTTC

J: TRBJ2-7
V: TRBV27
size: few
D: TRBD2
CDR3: CASSLGTSSPYEQYF
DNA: TGTGCCAGCAGTTTAGGGACTAGCAGTCCCTACGAGCAGTACTTC

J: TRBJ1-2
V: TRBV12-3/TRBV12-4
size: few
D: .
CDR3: CASRPSSGNYGYTF
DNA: TGTGCCAGCAGACCCAGCTCGGGGAACTATGGCTACACCTTC

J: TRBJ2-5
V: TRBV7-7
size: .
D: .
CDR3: CASSLMMLETQYF
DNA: TGTGCTAGCAGTCTCATGATGCTGGAGACCCAGTACTTC

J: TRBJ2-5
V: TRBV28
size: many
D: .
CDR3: CATTKGEFQETQYF
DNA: TGTGCCACCACAAAGGGGGAATTTCAAGAGACCCAGTACTTC

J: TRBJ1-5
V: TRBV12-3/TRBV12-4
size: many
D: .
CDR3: CASQKAVSNQPQHF
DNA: TGTGCCTCCCAAAAAGCAGTAAGCAATCAGCCCCAGCATTTT

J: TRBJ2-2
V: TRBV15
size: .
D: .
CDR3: CATSRDSYSGTGELFF
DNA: TGTGCCACCAGCAGAGATTCATACTCGGGCACCGGGGAGCTGTTTTTT

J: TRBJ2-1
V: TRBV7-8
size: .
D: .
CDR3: CASSLVERTYNEQFF
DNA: TGTGCCAGCAGCTTAGTAGAGCGGACCTACAATGAGCAGTTCTTC

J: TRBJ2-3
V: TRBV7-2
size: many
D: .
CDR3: CASSLTARGGGTDTQYF
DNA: TGTGCCAGCAGCCTAACGGCCCGAGGGGGGGGCACAGATACGCAGTATTTT

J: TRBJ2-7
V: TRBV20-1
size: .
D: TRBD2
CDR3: CSASKTSGGMYEQYF
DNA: TGCAGTGCCAGCAAGACTAGCGGGGGGATGTACGAGCAGTACTTC

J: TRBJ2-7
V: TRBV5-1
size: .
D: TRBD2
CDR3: CASSLELAGEYEQYF
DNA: TGCGCCAGCAGCTTGGAGCTAGCGGGAGAGTACGAGCAGTACTTC

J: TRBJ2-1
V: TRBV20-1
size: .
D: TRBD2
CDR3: CSASIGLARGNEQFF
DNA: TGCAGTGCTTCTATTGGACTAGCTAGGGGGAATGAGCAGTTCTTC

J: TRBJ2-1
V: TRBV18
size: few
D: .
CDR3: CASSPPLESNEQFF
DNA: TGTGCCAGCTCACCACCGCTTGAGAGCAATGAGCAGTTCTTC

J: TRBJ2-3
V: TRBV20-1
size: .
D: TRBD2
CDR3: CSREGWGPTDTQYF
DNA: TGCAGTCGGGAGGGCTGGGGACCCACAGATACGCAGTATTTT

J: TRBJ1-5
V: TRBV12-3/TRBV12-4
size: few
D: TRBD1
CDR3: CASSPVTGYQPQHF
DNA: TGTGCCAGCAGCCCCGTGACAGGGTATCAGCCCCAGCATTTT

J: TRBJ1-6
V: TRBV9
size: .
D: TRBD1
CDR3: CASKTGDNNSPLHF
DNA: TGTGCCAGCAAGACAGGGGATAATAATTCACCCCTCCACTTT

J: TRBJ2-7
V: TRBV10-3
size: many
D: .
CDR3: CAISGRVYEQYF
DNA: TGTGCCATCAGTGGTAGGGTCTACGAGCAGTACTTC

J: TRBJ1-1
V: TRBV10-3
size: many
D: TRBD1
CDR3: CAISESGQGNTEAFF
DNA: TGTGCCATCAGTGAGTCGGGACAGGGCAACACTGAAGCTTTCTTT

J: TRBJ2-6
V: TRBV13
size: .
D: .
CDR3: CASSSIHSNVLTF
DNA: TGTGCCAGCAGCTCGATCCATTCCAACGTCCTGACTTTC

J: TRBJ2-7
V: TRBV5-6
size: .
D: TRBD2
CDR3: CASSPVEREFGQYF
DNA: TGTGCCAGCAGCCCTGTAGAGCGGGAGTTCGGGCAGTACTTC

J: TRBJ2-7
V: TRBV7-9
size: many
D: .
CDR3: CASSSDPSSGEYF
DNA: TGTGCCAGCAGCTCCGACCCCTCGTCCGGGGAGTACTTC

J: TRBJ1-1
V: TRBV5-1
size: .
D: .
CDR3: CASSPADVNTEAFF
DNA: TGCGCCAGCAGCCCAGCAGATGTGAACACTGAAGCTTTCTTT

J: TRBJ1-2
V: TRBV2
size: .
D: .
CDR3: CASSVGQEISLTF
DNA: TGTGCCAGCAGTGTGGGGCAGGAGATTTCCCTCACCTTC

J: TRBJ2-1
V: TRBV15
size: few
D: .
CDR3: CATSRDRRVNNEQFF
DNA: TGTGCCACCAGCAGAGACCGCAGGGTTAACAATGAGCAGTTCTTC

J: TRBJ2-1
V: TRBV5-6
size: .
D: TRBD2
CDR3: CASTFGLADNNEQFF
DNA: TGTGCCAGCACCTTCGGACTAGCGGACAACAATGAGCAGTTCTTC

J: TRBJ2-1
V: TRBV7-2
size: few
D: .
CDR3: CASSRRGRSYNEQFF
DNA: TGTGCCAGCAGCCGACGGGGGCGCTCCTACAATGAGCAGTTCTTC

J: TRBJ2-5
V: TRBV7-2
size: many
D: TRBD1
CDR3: CASSADRGEKTQYF
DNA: TGTGCCAGCAGCGCCGACAGGGGGGAAAAGACCCAGTACTTC

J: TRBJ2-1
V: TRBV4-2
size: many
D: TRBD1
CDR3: CASSQDMDRGYNEQFF
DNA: TGTGCCAGCAGCCAAGATATGGACAGGGGCTACAATGAGCAGTTCTTC

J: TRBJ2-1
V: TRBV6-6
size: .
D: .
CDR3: CASSRVGASNEQFF
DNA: TGTGCCAGCAGTCGGGTAGGGGCTTCCAATGAGCAGTTCTTC

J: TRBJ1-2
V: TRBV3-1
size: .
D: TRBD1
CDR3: CASSLLTGVNYGYTF
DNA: TGTGCCAGCAGCCTATTAACAGGGGTAAACTATGGCTACACCTTC

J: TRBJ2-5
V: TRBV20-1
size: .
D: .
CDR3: CSARLRRGGIETQYF
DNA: TGCAGTGCCCGCTTACGACGGGGCGGGATAGAGACCCAGTACTTC

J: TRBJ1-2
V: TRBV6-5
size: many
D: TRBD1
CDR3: CASSYDRDNYGYTF
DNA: TGTGCCAGCAGTTACGACAGGGATAACTATGGCTACACCTTC

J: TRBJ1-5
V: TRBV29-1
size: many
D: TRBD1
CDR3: CSVAQGVSQPQHF
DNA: TGCAGCGTTGCACAGGGGGTCAGTCAGCCCCAGCATTTT

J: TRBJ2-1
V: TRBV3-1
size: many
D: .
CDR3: CASSRRDSEQFF
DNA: TGTGCCAGCAGTCGCAGGGATTCTGAGCAGTTCTTC

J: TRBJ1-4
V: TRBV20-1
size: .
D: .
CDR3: CSARSGISNEKLFF
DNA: TGCAGTGCTAGATCCGGGATCTCTAATGAAAAACTGTTTTTT

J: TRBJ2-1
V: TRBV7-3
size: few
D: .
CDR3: CASSLTGLGEQFF
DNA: TGTGCCAGCAGCTTAACGGGTTTAGGTGAGCAGTTCTTC

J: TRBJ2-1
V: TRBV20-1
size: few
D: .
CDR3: CSASIWRGVSNEQFF
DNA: TGCAGTGCTTCTATATGGCGCGGGGTCTCGAATGAGCAGTTCTTC

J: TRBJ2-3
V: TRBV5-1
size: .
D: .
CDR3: CASSSGGPSTDTQYF
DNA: TGCGCCAGCAGCTCCGGGGGGCCGAGTACAGATACGCAGTATTTT

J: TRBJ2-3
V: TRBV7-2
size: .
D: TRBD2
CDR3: CASSLLPLAGDTQYF
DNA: TGTGCCAGCAGCTTATTACCACTAGCGGGAGATACGCAGTATTTT

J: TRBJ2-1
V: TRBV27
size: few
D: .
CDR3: CASSRSREQFF
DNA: TGTGCCAGCAGTCGGAGCAGGGAGCAGTTCTTC

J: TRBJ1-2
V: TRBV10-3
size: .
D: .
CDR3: CAILALPADDYGYTF
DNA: TGTGCCATCTTGGCTCTACCCGCAGACGATTATGGCTACACCTTC

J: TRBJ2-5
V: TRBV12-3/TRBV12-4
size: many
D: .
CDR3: CASSFSQTLQETQYF
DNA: TGTGCCAGCAGTTTCAGTCAGACCCTCCAAGAGACCCAGTACTTC

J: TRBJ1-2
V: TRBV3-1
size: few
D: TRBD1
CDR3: CASSHIGQEAYGYTF
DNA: TGTGCCAGCAGCCATATAGGACAGGAGGCATATGGCTACACCTTC

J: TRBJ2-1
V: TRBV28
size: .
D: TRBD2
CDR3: CASSSTDRRTSGLYYNEQFF
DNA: TGTGCCAGCAGCTCTACCGACCGGCGGACTAGCGGATTATACTACAATGAGCAGTTCTTC

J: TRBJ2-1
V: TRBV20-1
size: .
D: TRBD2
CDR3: CSAQTPQRGYNEQFF
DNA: TGCAGTGCCCAAACCCCCCAGCGGGGCTACAATGAGCAGTTCTTC

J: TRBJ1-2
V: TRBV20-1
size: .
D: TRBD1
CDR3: CSSEETGENYGYTF
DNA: TGCAGCTCGGAAGAGACAGGGGAGAACTATGGCTACACCTTC

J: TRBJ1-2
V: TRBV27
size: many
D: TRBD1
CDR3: CASSLFITGTGIGEGYGYTF
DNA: TGTGCCAGCAGTTTATTCATTACTGGGACAGGGATAGGGGAAGGCTATGGCTACACCTTC

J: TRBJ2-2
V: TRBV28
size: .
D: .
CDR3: CASTEGNTGELFF
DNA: TGTGCCTCAACCGAGGGGAACACCGGGGAGCTGTTTTTT

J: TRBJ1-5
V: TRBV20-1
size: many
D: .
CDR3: CSARWAAGGPQHF
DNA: TGCAGTGCTAGGTGGGCAGCAGGCGGGCCCCAGCATTTT